The text below deals with one TCR beta chain. The record originates from a study of blood T cell repertoires in COVID-19. The repertoire was sequenced with immunoSEQ multiplex PCR; TCRdb's copy has only in-frame clones and lacks some. The sample includes some 200,000 clones, more than 75% of them seen just once. The V gene end was trimmed by 3 bases and the J gene end by 5 bases; junction bases not matched to a gene: 8. Germline V CDR1 and CDR2: KGHDR, SFDVKD. This CDR3 has 16 residues. V gene TRBV24-1 combines with J gene TRBJ2-1; 8 nucleotides line up with TRBD1. The sample was peripheral blood. The clonotype comes from a man older than 75 with acute or convalescent COVID-19. CDR3 coding DNA: TGTGCCACCAGTGATATTGGACAGGGACGCGACAATGAGCAGTTCTTC. Its protein is CATSDIGQGRDNEQFF.